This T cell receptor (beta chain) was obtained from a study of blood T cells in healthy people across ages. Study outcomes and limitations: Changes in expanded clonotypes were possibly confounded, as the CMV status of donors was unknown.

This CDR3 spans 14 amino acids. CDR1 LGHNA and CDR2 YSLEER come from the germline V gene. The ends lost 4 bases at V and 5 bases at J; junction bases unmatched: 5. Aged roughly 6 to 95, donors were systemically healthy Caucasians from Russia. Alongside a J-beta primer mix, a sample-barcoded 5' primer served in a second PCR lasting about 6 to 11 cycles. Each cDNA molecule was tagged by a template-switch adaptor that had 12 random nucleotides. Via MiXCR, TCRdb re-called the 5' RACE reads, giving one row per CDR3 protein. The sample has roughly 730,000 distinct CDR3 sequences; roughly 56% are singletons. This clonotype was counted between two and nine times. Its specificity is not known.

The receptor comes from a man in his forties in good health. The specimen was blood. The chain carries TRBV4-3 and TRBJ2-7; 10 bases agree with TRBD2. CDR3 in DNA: TGCGCCAGCAGCCTTAGCGGGAGGTCCCACGAGCAGTACTTC. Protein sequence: CASSLSGRSHEQYF.